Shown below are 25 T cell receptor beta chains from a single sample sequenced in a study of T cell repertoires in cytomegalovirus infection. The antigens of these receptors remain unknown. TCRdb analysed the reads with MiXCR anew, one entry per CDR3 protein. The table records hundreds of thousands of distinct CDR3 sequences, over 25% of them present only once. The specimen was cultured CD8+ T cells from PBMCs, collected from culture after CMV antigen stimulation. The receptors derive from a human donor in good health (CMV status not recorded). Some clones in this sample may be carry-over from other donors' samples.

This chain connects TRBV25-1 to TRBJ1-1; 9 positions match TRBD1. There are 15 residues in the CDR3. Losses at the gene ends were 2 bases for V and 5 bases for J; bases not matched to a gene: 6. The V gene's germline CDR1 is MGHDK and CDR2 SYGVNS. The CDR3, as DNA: TGTGCCAGCAGTGAAGTAACAGGGGGCATGACTGAAGCTTTCTTT. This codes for CASSEVTGGMTEAFF.

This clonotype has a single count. CDR3 region: CASSINPGTFNEKLFF. CDR3 in DNA: TGTGCCAGTAGTATAAACCCCGGGACGTTCAATGAAAAACTGTTTTTT. V usage is TRBV19 and J usage is TRBJ1-4, with D possibly matching TRBD1 (5 bases). The CDR3 extends over 16 amino acids. The germline V and J ends were trimmed by 2 bases and 5 bases, with 15 bases remaining between them. CDR1 LNHDA and CDR2 SQIVND come from the germline V gene (reference sequence).

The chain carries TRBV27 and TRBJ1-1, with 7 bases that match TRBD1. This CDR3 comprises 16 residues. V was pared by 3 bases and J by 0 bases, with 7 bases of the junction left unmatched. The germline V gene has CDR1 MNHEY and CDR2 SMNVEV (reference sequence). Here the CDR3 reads CASSFIWTGLNTEAFF. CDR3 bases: TGTGCCAGCAGTTTTATATGGACAGGACTGAACACTGAAGCTTTCTTT.

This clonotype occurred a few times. CDR3 protein: CASSQTRGPPNETQYF. CDR3 DNA sequence: TGCGCCAGCAGTCAGACTAGGGGCCCCCCCAACGAGACCCAGTACTTC. This chain links TRBV23-1 with TRBJ2-5, with D perhaps matching TRBD2 (6 bases). TRBV23-1 is an open reading frame, and its role is uncertain. The CDR3 has 16 residues. V shed 3 bases and J shed 5 bases, with 19 bases lying between them.

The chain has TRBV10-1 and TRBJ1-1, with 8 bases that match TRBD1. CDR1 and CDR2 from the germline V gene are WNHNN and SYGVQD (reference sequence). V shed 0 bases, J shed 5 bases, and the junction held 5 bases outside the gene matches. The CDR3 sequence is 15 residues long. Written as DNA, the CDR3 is TGCGCCAGCAGTGAGTCGACAGGGGCTTTTACTGAAGCTTTCTTT. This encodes CASSESTGAFTEAFF.

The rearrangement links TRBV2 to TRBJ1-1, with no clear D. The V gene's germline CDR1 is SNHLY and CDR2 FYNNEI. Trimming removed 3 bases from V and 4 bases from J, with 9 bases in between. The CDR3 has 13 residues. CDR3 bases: TGTGCCAGCAGTGACGGGGATTTCACTGAAGCTTTCTTT. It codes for CASSDGDFTEAFF.

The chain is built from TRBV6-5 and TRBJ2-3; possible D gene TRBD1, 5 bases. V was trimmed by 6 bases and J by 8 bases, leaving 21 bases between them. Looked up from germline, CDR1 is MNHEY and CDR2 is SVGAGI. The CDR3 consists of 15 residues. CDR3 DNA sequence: TGTGCCAGCAGCCCCGGCCAGGGCGGTATAGGTACGCAGTATTTT. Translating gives CASSPGQGGIGTQYF.

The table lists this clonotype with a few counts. In nucleotides, the CDR3 is TGTGCCATCAGTGATAATGAGGGCGTCTCTTACAATGAGCAGTTCTTC. Its translation: CAISDNEGVSYNEQFF. V gene TRBV10-3 combines with J gene TRBJ2-1, with a tentative D call TRBD2 (5 bases). Germline lookup yields CDR1 ENHRY and CDR2 SYGVKD. The V end lost 3 bases, the J end lost 4 bases, and 16 bases lay between the germline ends. CDR3 size: 16 residues.

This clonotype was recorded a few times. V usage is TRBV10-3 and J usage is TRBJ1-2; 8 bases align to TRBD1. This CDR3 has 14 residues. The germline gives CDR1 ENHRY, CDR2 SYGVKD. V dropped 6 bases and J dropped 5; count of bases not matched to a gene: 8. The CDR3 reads CAIRQPGTGYGYTF. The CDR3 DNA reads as TGTGCCATCAGGCAACCCGGGACAGGATATGGCTACACCTTC.

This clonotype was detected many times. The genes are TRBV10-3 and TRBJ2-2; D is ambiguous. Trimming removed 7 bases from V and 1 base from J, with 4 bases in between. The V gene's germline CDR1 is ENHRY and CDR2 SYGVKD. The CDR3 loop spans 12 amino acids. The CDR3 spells CAIIENTGELFF. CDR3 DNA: TGTGCCATCATAGAGAACACCGGGGAGCTGTTTTTT.

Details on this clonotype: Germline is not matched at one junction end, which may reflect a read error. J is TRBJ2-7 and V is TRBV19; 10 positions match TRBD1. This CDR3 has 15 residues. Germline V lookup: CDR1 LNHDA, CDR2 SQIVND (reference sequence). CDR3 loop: CVSSPRTGGTYEQYF. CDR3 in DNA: TGTGTCAGTAGTCCAAGGACAGGGGGTACCTACGAGCAGTACTTC.

The DNA of the CDR3 is TGCAGCGTTGAAGAGGCAGCCGAGACCCAGTACTTC. Encoded protein: CSVEEAAETQYF. The chain couples TRBV29-1 to TRBJ2-5; unclear D gene. Germline CDR1 and CDR2: SQVTM and ANQGSEA. V was clipped by 0 bases and J by 5 bases, with 7 bases between them. The CDR3 runs 12 residues. The full variable domain, its missing parts supplied by reference TRBV29-1 and TRBJ2-5, is SAVISQKPSRDICQRGTSLTIQCQVDSQVTMMFWYRQQPGQSLTLIATANQGSEATYESGFVIDKFPISRPNLTFSTLTVSNMSPEDSSIYLCSVEEAAETQYFGPGTRLLVL.

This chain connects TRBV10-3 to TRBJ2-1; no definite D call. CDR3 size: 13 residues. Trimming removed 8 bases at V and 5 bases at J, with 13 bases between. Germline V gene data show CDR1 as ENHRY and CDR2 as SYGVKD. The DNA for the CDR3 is TGTGCCATCCGAGGAAGCCTCAACAATGAGCAGTTCTTC. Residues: CAIRGSLNNEQFF.

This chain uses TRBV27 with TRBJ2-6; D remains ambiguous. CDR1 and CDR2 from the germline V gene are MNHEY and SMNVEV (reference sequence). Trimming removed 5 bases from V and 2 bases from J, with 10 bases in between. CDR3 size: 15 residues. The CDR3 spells CASSPSFAGANVLTF. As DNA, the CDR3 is TGTGCCAGCAGTCCCAGTTTCGCTGGGGCCAACGTCCTGACTTTC.

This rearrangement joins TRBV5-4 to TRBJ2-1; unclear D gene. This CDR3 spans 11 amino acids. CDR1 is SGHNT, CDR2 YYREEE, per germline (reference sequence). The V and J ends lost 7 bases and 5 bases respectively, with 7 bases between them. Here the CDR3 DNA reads TGTGCCAGCGGACCGGACAATGAGCAGTTCTTC. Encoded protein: CASGPDNEQFF.

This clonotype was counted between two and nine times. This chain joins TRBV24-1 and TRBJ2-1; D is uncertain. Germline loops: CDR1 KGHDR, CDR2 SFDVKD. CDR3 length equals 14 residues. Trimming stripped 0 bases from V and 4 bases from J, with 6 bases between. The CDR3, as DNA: TGTGCCACCAGTGATTTGCCGGGTTACAATGAGCAGTTCTTC. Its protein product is CATSDLPGYNEQFF.

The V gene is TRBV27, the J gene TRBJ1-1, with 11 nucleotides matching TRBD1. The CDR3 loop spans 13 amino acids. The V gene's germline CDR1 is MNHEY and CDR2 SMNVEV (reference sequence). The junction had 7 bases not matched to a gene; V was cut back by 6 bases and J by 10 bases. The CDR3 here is CASSQRDRGRAFF. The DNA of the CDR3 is TGTGCCAGCAGCCAACGGGACAGGGGGAGAGCTTTCTTT.

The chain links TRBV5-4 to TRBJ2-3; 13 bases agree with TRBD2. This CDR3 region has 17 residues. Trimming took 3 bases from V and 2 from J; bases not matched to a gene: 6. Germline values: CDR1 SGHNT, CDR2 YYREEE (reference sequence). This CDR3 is CASSSRTSGSLTDTQYF. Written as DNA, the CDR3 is TGTGCCAGCAGCTCGCGGACTAGCGGGAGCCTCACAGATACGCAGTATTTT.

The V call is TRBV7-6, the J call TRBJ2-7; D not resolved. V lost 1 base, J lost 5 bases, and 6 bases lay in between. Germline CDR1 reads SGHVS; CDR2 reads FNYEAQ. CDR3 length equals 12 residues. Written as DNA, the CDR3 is TGTGCCAGCAGCTTAGAGAGAAACGAGCAGTACTTC. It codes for CASSLERNEQYF.

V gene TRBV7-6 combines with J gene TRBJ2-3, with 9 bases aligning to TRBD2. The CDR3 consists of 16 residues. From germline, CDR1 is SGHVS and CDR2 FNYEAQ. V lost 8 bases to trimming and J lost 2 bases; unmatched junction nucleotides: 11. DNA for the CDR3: TGTGCCAGCGTCCTATCTAGCGGGGCTTTCACAGATACGCAGTATTTT. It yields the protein CASVLSSGAFTDTQYF.

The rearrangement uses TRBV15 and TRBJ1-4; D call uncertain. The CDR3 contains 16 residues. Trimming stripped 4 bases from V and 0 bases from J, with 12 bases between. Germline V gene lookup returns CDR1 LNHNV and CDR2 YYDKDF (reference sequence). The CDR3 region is CATSIAPSATNEKLFF. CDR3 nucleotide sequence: TGTGCCACCAGCATAGCCCCGAGTGCAACTAATGAAAAACTGTTTTTT.

This CDR3 is CASSLTHPAGEAFF. The CDR3, as DNA: TGTGCCAGCAGCTTAACACATCCTGCTGGTGAAGCTTTCTTT. The chain joins TRBV7-6 to TRBJ1-1, with unresolved D. Per germline, CDR1 SGHVS and CDR2 FNYEAQ. CDR3 length: 14 residues. The ends were cut back, 2 bases at V and 7 bases at J, with 14 bases in the middle.

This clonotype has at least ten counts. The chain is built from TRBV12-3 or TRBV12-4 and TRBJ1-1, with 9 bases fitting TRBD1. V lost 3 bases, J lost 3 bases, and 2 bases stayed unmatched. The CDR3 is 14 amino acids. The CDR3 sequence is CASSLTGGHTEAFF. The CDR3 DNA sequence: TGTGCCAGCAGTTTGACAGGGGGTCACACTGAAGCTTTCTTT.

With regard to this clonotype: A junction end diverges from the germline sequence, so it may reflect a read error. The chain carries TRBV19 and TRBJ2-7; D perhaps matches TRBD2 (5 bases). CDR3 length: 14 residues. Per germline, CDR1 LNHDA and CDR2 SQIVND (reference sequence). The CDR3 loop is CVSSAGLSSYEQYF. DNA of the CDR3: TGTGTCAGTAGTGCTGGACTTTCCTCCTACGAGCAGTACTTC. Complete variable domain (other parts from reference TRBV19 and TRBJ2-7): DGGITQSPKYLFRKEGQNVTLSCEQNLNHDAMYWYRQDPGQGLRLIYYSQIVNDFQKGDIAEGYSVSREKKESFPLTVTSAQKNPTAFYLCVSSAGLSSYEQYFGPGTRLTVT.

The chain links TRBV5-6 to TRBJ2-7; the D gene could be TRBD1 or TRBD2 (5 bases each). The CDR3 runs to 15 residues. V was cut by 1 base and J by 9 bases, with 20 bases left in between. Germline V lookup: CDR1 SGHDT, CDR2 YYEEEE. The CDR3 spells CASSLWGYRMGWQYF. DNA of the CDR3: TGTGCCAGCAGCTTGTGGGGGTACAGGATGGGATGGCAGTACTTC.